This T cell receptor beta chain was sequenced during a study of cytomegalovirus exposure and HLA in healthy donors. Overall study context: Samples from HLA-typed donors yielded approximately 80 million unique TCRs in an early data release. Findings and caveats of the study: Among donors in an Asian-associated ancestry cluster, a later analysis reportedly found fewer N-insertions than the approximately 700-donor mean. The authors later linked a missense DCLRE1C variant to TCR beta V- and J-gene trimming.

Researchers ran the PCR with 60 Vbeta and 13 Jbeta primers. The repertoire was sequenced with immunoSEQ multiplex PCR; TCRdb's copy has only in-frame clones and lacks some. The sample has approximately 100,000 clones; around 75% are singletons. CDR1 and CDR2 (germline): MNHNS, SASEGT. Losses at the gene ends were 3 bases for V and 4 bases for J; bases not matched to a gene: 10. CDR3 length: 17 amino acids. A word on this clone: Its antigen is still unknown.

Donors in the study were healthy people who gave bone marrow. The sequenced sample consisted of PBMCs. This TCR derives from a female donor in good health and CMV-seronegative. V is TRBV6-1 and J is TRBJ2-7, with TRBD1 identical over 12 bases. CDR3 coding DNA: TGTGCCAGCAGTGACCTCGGCGGGACAGGGGGCCTATACGAGCAGTACTTC. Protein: CASSDLGGTGGLYEQYF.